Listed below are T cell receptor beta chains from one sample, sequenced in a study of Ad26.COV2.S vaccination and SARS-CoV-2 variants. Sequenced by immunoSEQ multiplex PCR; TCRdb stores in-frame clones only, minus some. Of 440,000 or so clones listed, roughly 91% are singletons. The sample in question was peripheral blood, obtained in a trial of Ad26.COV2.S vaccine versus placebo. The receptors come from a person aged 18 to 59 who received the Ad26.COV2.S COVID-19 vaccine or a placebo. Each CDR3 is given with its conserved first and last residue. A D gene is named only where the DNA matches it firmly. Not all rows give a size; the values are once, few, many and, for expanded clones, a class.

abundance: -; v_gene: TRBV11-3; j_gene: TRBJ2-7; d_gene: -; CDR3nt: TGTGCCAGCAGCTTAGGGCAGGGGCCCTACGAGCAGTACTTC; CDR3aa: CASSLGQGPYEQYF
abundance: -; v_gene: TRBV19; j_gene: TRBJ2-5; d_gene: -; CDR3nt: TGTGCCAGTAGTATTGGAGACCCACAAGAGACCCAGTACTTC; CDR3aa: CASSIGDPQETQYF
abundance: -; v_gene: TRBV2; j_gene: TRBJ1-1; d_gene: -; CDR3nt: TGTGCCAGCAGAGAGGATAGGGACACTGAAGCTTTCTTT; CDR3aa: CASREDRDTEAFF
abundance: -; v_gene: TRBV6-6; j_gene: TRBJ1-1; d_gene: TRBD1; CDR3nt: TGTGCCTCTGACAGGGATATGAACACTGAAGCTTTCTTT; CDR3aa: CASDRDMNTEAFF
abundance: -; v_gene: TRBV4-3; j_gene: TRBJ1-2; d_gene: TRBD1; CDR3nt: TGCGCCAGCAGCCAAAGCCCTGGGACAGGGGGCGCGGATCGGGCCTATGGCTACACCTTC; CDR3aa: CASSQSPGTGGADRAYGYTF
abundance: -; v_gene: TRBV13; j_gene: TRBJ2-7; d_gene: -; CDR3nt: TGTGCCAGCAGCTTTTCACGGACCTACGAGCAGTACTTC; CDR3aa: CASSFSRTYEQYF
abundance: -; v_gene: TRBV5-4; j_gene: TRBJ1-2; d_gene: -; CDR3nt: TGTGCCAGCAGCTTGGCGGGGGCGTCTGGCTACACCTTC; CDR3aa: CASSLAGASGYTF
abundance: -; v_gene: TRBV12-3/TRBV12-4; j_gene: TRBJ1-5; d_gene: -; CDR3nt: TGTGCCAGCAGTCCAGGGGCACAGCCCCAGCATTTT; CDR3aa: CASSPGAQPQHF
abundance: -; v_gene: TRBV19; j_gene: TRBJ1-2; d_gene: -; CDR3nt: TGTGCCAGTAGCGGCAAAGGATATGGCTACACCTTC; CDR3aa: CASSGKGYGYTF
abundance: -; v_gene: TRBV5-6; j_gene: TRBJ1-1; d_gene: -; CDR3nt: TGTGCCAGCAGCTTGGATAGGTACACTGAAGCTTTCTTT; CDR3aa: CASSLDRYTEAFF
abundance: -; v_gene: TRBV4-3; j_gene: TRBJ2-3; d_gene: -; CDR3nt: TGCGCCAGCAGCCAAGCGGTGGTGGGCACAGATACGCAGTATTTT; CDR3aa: CASSQAVVGTDTQYF
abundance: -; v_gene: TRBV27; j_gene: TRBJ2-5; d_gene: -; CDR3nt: TGTGCCAGCAGTTTTGGCAGGGTAGCGACCCAGTACTTC; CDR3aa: CASSFGRVATQYF
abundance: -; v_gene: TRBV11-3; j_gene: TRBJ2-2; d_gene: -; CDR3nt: TGTGCCAGCAGCTCGCTGGGGACCGCCGGGGAGCTGTTTTTT; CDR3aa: CASSSLGTAGELFF
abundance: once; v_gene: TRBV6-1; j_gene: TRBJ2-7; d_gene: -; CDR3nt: TGTGCCAGCAGTGAAGCAGCCAGCTACGAGCAGTACTTC; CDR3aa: CASSEAASYEQYF
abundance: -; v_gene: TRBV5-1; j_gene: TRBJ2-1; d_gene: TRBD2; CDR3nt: TGCGCCAGCAGCTTGCCAGTCCCTAGCGGGAGGGCTGATGAGCAGTTCTTC; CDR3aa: CASSLPVPSGRADEQFF
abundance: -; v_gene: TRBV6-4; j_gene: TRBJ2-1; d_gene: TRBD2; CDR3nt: TGTGCCAGCAGCCGGACTAGCGGGAGTTACTACAATGAGCAGTTCTTC; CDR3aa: CASSRTSGSYYNEQFF
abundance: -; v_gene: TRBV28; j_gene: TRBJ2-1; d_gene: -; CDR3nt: TGTGCCAGCAGCCCGCCGTCCTACAATGAGCAGTTCTTC; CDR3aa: CASSPPSYNEQFF
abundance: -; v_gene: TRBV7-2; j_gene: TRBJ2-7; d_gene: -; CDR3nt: TGTGCCAGCAGCTTCGATCGATTCTCATACGAGCAGTACTTC; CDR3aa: CASSFDRFSYEQYF
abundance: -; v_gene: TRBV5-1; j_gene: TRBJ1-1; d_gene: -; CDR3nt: TGCGCCAGCAGCTCGACCGGGACCTGGGTGGCTTTCTTT; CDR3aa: CASSSTGTWVAFF
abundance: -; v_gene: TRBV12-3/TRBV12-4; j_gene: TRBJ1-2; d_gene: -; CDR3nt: TGTGCCAGCTCGAGGGACTATGGCTACACCTTC; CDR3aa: CASSRDYGYTF
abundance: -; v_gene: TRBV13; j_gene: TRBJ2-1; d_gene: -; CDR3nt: TGTGCCAGCAGCTCCGACCCGCGGGAGCAGTTCTTC; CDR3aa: CASSSDPREQFF
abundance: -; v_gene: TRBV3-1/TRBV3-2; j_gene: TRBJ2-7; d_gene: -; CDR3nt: TGTGCCAGCAGCCATGGCGGGGAATACCTACACTACGAGCAGTACTTC; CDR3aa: CASSHGGEYLHYEQYF
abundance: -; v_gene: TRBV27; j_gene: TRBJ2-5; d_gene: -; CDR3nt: TGTGCCAGCAGTTTTCGGCTAGGTTGGTCGGAGACCCAGTACTTC; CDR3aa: CASSFRLGWSETQYF
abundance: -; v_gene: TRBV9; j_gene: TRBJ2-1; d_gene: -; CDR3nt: TGTGCCAGCTCACTAGCTCCTTATTTAGACAATGAGCAGTTCTTC; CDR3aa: CASSLAPYLDNEQFF
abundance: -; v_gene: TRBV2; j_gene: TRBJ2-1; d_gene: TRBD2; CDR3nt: TGTGCCAGCAGTGAAAGCGCAGCGGGAGCCTACAATGAGCAGTTCTTC; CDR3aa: CASSESAAGAYNEQFF
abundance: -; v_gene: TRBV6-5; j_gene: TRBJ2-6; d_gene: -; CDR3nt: TGTGCCAGCAGCGGAGCAAACTCTGGGGCCAACGTCCTGACTTTC; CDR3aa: CASSGANSGANVLTF
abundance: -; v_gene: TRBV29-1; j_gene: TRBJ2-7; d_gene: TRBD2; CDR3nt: TGCAGCGGACTACTAGCGGGGGTATCCTACGAGCAGTACTTC; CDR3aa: CSGLLAGVSYEQYF
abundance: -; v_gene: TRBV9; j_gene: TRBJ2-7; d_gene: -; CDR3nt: TGTGCCAGCGGAGGGGGCGGGGAGCAGTACTTC; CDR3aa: CASGGGGEQYF
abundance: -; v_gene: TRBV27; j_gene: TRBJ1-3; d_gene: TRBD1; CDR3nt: TGTGCCAGCAGTTTGTATCCGCCGGGACAGGGTGTATCAAACACCATATATTTT; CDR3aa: CASSLYPPGQGVSNTIYF
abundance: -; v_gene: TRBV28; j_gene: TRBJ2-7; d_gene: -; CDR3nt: TGTGCCAGCAGTTTTGGGGGGCCCTCCTACGAGCAGTACTTC; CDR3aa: CASSFGGPSYEQYF
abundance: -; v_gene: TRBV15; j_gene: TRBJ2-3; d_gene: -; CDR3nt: TGTGCCACCAGCAGGAGGGGGACTAGCACAGATACGCAGTATTTT; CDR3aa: CATSRRGTSTDTQYF
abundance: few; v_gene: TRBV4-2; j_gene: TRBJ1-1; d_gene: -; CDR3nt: TGTGCCAGCAGCCAAAGATGGTTGGGGTCTCGGGCTGAAGCTTTCTTT; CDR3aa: CASSQRWLGSRAEAFF
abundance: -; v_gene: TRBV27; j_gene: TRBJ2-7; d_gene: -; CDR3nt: TGTGCCAGCAGTTTATTCCCCTCCCCCTCCTACGAGCAGTACTTC; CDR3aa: CASSLFPSPSYEQYF
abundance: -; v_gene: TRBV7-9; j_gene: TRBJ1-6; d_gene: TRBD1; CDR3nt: TGTGCCAGCCGACGGGGACAGGCTAATTCACCCCTCCACTTT; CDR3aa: CASRRGQANSPLHF
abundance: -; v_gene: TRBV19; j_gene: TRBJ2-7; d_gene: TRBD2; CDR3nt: TGTGCCAGTAGCCAGACTAGCGGGAGGCTAAGCTCCTACGAGCAGTACTTC; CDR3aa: CASSQTSGRLSSYEQYF
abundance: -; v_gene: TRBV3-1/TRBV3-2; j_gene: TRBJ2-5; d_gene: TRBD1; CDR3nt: TGTGCCAGCAGCGCCCGGGACAGAGAGACCCAGTACTTC; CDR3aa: CASSARDRETQYF
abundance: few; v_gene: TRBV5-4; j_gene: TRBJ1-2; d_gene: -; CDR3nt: TGTGCCAGCAGCTTTGTCTCCAGCTATGGCTACACCTTC; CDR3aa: CASSFVSSYGYTF
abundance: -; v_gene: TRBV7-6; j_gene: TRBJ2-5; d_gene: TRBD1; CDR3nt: TGTGCCAGCAGCTTAGGACAGGGGAGAAAGACCCAGTACTTC; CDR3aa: CASSLGQGRKTQYF
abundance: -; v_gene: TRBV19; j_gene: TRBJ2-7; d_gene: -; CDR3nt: TGTGCCAGTAGTATACGAGAGGGGGAAATACACTTC; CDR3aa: CASSIREGEIHF
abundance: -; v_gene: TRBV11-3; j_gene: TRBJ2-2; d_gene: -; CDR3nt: TGTGCCAGCAGCTTAGGGGGTACCACCGGGGAGCTGTTTTTT; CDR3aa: CASSLGGTTGELFF
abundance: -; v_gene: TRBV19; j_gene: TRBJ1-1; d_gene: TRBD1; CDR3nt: TGTGCCAGTAGTAGTAACAGGGGGACTGAAGCTTTCTTT; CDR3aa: CASSSNRGTEAFF
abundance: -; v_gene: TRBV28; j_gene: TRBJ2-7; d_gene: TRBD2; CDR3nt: TGTGCCAGCAGTTTACTACCCACGGGACTAGCGGGAGTAAGATACTACGAGCAGTACTTC; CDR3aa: CASSLLPTGLAGVRYYEQYF
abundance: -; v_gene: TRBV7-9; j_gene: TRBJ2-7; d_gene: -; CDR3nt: TGTGCCAGCAGCTTATATCAGGGTCCCTACGAGCAGTACTTC; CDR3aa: CASSLYQGPYEQYF
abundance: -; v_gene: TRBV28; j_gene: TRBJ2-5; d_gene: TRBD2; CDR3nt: TGTGCCAGCAGTGAGATAGCGGGACCGGAGACCCAGTACTTC; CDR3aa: CASSEIAGPETQYF
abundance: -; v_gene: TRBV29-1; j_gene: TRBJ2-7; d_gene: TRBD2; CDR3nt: TGCAGCGCCACGGGACTAGCGGGAGTAGGTACCTACGAGCAGTACTTC; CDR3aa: CSATGLAGVGTYEQYF